A selection of T cell receptor beta chains follows, all from one sample in a study of graft-versus-host responses after intestinal transplantation. Clones were read by immunoSEQ multiplex PCR, and TCRdb kept only the in-frame ones, dropping some. The table shows some 130,000 clones, with approximately 92% occurring only once. The antigens these receptors bind are not known. This specimen was unstimulated CD4+ T cells sorted from spleen or lymph node cells, taken before intestinal transplant. The origin of the receptors is a human donor who received an intestinal transplant. CDR3s include the opening cysteine and the closing phenylalanine or tryptophan. Fields, in order: J gene, D gene, V gene, CDR3 protein. The D gene is left open where the match is weak.

>TRBJ1-6|.|TRBV19
CASRARAGVAYNSPLHF
>TRBJ2-5|TRBD1|TRBV6-1
CASSAPWTGTGKTQYF
>TRBJ1-5|.|TRBV27
CASKVVGGGVNQPQHF
>TRBJ2-5|.|TRBV7-6
CASSLAPEETQYF
>TRBJ2-7|.|TRBV19
CATQKAWGYYEQYF
>TRBJ1-4|.|TRBV12-5
CASEDGGGIATNEKLFF
>TRBJ2-7|TRBD1|TRBV5-6
CASSRTGQPYEQYF
>TRBJ1-2|.|TRBV2
CASRIGNYGYTF
>TRBJ1-1|TRBD1|TRBV18
CASEGTGGWNTEAFF
>TRBJ2-2|.|TRBV7-6
CASSFTASPNTGELFF
>TRBJ2-3|.|TRBV9
CASSVGRDTDTQYF
>TRBJ2-1|TRBD2|TRBV6-5
CASSYSRSGGNEQFF
>TRBJ2-5|.|TRBV6-6
CASSYRGGGETQYF
>TRBJ2-3|.|TRBV4-1
CASKGLASDTQYF